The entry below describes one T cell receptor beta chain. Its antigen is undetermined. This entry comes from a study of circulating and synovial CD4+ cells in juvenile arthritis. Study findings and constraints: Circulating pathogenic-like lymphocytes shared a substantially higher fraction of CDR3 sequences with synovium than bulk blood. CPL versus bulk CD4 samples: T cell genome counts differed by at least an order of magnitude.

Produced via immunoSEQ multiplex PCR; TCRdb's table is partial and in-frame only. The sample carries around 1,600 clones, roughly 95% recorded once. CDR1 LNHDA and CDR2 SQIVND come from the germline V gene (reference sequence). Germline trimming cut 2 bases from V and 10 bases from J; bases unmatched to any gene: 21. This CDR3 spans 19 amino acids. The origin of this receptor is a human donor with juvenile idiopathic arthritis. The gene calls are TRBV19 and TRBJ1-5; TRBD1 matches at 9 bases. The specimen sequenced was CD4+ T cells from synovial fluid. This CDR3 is CASSIRPNSGTGTISPQHF. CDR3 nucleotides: TGTGCCAGTAGTATAAGACCCAATTCCGGGACAGGGACCATCAGCCCCCAGCATTTT.